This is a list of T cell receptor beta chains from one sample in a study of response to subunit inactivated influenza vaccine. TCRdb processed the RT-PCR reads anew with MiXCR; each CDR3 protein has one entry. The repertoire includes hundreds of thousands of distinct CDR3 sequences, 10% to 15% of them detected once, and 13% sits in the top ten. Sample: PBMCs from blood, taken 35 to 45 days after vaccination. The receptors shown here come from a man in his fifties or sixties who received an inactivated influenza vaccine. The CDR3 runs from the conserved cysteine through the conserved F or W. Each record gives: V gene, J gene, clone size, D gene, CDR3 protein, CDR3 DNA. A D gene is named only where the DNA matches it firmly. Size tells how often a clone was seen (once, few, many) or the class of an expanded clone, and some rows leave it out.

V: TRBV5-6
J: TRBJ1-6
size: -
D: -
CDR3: CASSSALTPLHF
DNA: TGTGCCAGCAGCTCAGCTCTGACGCCCCTCCACTTT

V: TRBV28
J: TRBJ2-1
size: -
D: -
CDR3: CASSFLGSNEQFF
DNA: TGTGCCAGCAGTTTTCTGGGTAGCAATGAGCAGTTCTTC

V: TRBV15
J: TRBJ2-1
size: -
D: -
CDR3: CATSRLAGGDRGEQFF
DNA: TGTGCCACCAGCAGACTAGCCGGGGGAGACCGCGGTGAGCAGTTCTTC

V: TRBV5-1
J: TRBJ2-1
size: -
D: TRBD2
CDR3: CASSLNSGRESYNEQFF
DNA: TGCGCCAGCAGCTTGAACAGCGGGAGGGAGTCCTACAATGAGCAGTTCTTC

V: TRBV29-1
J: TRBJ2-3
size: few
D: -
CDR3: CSVHLVSDTQYF
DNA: TGCAGCGTTCATTTAGTGTCAGATACGCAGTATTTT

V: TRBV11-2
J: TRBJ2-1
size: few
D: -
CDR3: CASSLSGSRNEQFF
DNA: TGTGCCAGCAGCTTATCCGGGAGTAGGAATGAGCAGTTCTTC

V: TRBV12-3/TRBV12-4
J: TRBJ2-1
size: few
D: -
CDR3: CASTKLDGEFF
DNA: TGTGCCAGCACAAAATTGGACGGCGAGTTCTTC

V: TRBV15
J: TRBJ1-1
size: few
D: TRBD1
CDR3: CATSRARRGPVNTEAFF
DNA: TGTGCCACCAGCAGAGCCCGCAGGGGGCCCGTTAACACTGAAGCTTTCTTT

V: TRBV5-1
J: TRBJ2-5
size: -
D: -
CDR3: CASSFGDISQETQYF
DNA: TGCGCCAGCAGCTTCGGGGACATATCCCAAGAGACCCAGTACTTC

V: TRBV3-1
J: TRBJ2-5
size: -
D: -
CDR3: CASSQQVGETQYF
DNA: TGTGCCAGCAGCCAACAGGTTGGGGAGACCCAGTACTTC

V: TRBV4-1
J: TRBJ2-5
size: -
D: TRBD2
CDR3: CASSQDALAGGRGQETQYF
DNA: TGCGCCAGCAGCCAAGATGCCCTAGCGGGGGGGCGAGGACAAGAGACCCAGTACTTC

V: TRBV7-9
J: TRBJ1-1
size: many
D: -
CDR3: CASSLDLGAFF
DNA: TGTGCCAGCAGCCTGGACCTAGGGGCTTTCTTT

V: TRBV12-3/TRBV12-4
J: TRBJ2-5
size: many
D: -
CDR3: CASSFSSANQETQYF
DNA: TGTGCCAGCAGTTTCTCTAGCGCCAACCAAGAGACCCAGTACTTC

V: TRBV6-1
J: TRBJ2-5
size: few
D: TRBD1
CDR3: CASRRTGGFGETQYF
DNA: TGTGCCAGCAGACGGACAGGGGGCTTTGGGGAGACCCAGTACTTC

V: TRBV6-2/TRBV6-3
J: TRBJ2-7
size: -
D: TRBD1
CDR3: CASRETGSSYEQYF
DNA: TGTGCCAGCAGGGAGACAGGGAGCTCCTACGAGCAGTACTTC

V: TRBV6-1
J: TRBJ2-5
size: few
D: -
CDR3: CASSERDLETQYF
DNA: TGTGCCAGCAGTGAGCGGGACTTAGAGACCCAGTACTTC

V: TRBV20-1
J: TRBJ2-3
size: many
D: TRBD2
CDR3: CSARDSLGLAGGTDTQYF
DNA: TGCAGTGCTAGAGATTCCCTGGGACTAGCGGGAGGAACAGATACGCAGTATTTT

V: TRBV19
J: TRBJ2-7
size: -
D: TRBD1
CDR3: CATKGQGKYEQYF
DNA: TGTGCCACGAAGGGACAGGGAAAATACGAGCAGTACTTC

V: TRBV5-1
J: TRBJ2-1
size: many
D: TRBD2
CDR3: CASSLSSGYNEQFF
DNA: TGCGCCAGCAGCTTGTCTAGCGGTTACAATGAGCAGTTCTTC

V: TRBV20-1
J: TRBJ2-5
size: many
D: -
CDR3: CSARDILAVGETQYF
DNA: TGCAGTGCTAGAGATATCTTAGCAGTCGGGGAGACCCAGTACTTC

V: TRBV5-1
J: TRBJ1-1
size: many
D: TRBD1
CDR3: CASSLRQGRDTEAFF
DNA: TGCGCCAGCAGCTTACGACAGGGCCGGGACACTGAAGCTTTCTTT

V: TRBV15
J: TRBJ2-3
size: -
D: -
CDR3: CATSRGGTATDTQYF
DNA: TGTGCCACCAGCAGAGGAGGGACCGCGACAGATACGCAGTATTTT

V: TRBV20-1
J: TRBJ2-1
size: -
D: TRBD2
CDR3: CSAPLAGVPYNEQFF
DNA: TGCAGTGCTCCACTAGCGGGGGTGCCCTACAATGAGCAGTTCTTC

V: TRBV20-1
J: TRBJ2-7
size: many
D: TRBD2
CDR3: CSAPRTSGSYEQYF
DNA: TGCAGTGCTCCTCGGACTAGCGGGAGCTACGAGCAGTACTTC

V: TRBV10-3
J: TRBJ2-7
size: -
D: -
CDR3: CAISESRVEQYF
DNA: TGTGCCATCAGTGAGTCTCGGGTTGAGCAGTACTTC

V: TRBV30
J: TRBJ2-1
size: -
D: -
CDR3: CAWSVPRVGLEQFF
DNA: TGTGCCTGGAGTGTTCCCAGGGTTGGATTGGAGCAGTTCTTC

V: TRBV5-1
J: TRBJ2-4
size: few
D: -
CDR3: CASSSGGLDIQYF
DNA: TGCGCCAGCAGCTCGGGTGGTTTGGACATTCAGTACTTC

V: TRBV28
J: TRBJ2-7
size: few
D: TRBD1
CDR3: CASSVGTGFSYEQYF
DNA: TGTGCCAGCAGTGTCGGGACAGGGTTTTCCTACGAGCAGTACTTC

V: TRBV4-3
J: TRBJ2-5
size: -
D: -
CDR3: CASSQDLVGRETQYF
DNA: TGCGCCAGCAGCCAAGATTTGGTCGGTAGGGAGACCCAGTACTTC

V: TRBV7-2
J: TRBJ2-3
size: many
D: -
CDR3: CASSLVFVAVGGDTQYF
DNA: TGTGCCAGCAGCTTAGTTTTTGTAGCGGTAGGGGGGGATACGCAGTATTTT

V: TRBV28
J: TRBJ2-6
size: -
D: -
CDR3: CASSSRTPGLRDKTGANVLTF
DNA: TGTGCCAGCAGTTCCCGTACACCAGGACTCCGGGACAAGACTGGGGCCAACGTCCTGACTTTC

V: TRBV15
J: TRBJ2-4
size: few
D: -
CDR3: CATSRDRGGKNIQYF
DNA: TGTGCCACCAGCAGAGACAGGGGCGGCAAAAACATTCAGTACTTC

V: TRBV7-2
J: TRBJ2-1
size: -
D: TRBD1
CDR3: CASSLEGANEQFF
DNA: TGTGCCAGCAGCTTAGAGGGGGCTAATGAGCAGTTCTTC

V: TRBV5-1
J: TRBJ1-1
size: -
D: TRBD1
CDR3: CASSAGQGAALGVNTEAFF
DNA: TGCGCCAGCAGCGCGGGACAGGGGGCCGCCCTGGGGGTGAACACTGAAGCTTTCTTT

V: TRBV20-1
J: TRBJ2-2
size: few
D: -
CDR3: CSARRQGGTGVLFF
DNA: TGCAGTGCTAGAAGGCAGGGTGGCACCGGGGTCCTGTTTTTT

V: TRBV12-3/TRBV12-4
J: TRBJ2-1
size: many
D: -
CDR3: CASSRISEDNEQFF
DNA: TGTGCCAGCAGTCGAATTTCGGAGGACAATGAGCAGTTCTTC

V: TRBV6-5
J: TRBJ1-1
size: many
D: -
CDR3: CASSYSGTPTEAFF
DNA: TGTGCCAGCAGTTACTCGGGGACCCCGACTGAAGCTTTCTTT

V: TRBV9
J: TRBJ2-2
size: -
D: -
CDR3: CASSVELSGEPFF
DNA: TGTGCCAGCAGTGTAGAACTGTCAGGGGAGCCGTTTTTT

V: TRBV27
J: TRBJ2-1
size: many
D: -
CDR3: CASRSTPLRSIYNEQFF
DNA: TGTGCCAGCAGATCAACCCCCCTTCGCAGTATATACAATGAGCAGTTCTTC

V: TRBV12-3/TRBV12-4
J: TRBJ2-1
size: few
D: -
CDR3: CASGRGSDEQFF
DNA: TGTGCCAGCGGGCGGGGCAGCGATGAGCAGTTCTTC

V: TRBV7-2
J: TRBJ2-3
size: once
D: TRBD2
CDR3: CASSPGVAGTTDTQYF
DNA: TGTGCCAGCAGCCCAGGGGTAGCGGGGACCACAGATACGCAGTATTTT

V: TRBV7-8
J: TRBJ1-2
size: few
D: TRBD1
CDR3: CASSQPTGLYGYTF
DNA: TGTGCCAGCAGTCAACCGACAGGGCTCTATGGCTACACCTTC

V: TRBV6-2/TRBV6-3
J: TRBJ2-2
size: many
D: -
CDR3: CASRRDPRYTGELFF
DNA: TGTGCCAGCCGCCGGGACCCACGTTACACCGGGGAGCTGTTTTTT